This TCR beta chain is drawn from a study of memory CD4+ T cells and cytomegalovirus serostatus. Here immunoSEQ multiplex PCR was the method, and the copy in TCRdb shows in-frame clones only, minus some. This sample carries nearly 60,000 clones, about 81% of them seen once, and the ten largest clones take around 1.1%. Overall study results and limits: Of under 200 reported CMV TCRbeta sequences, under 80 were found in memory CD4+ repertoires.

This clone came up once. Its antigen is undetermined. Single viable CD3+CD4+CD8-CD45RO+ cells were sorted as the memory CD4+ T cells. The clonotype comes from an adult in good health and CMV-seronegative. Sequenced sample: memory CD4+ T cells from blood.

CDR3 sequence (DNA): TGTGCCAGCTCACCAAATGGGGACCGCAATGAGCAGTTCTTC. Translating gives CASSPNGDRNEQFF. This rearrangement joins TRBV18 to TRBJ2-1; either TRBD1 or TRBD2 may fit D (5 bases each). Trimming pared 2 bases from V and 6 bases from J, leaving 11 bases between. CDR1 and CDR2 (germline): KGHSH, LQKENI. CDR3 size: 14 residues.